Included here is one TCR beta chain sequence, with context. These data come from a study of PD-L1 blockade in urothelial cancer. Study-level background: In terms of prior chemotherapy, patients had received 0 to 3 regimens. Blood was evaluated 3 weeks (second dose) and 6 weeks after therapy began.

Each patient gave between 1 and 8 samples of peripheral blood mononuclear cells, which were collected pretreatment and during treatment. Data came from immunoSEQ multiplex PCR; TCRdb stores just in-frame clones and leaves some out. The sample records about 84,000 clones, 82% being singletons. Germline CDR1 and CDR2: SGHRS and YFSETQ. Trimming removed 4 bases from V and 3 bases from J, with 17 bases in between. The CDR3 spans 15 residues. Sample: PBMCs, taken around atezolizumab (anti-PD-L1) treatment. This clonotype was obtained from a man in his 70s with urothelial cancer. The genes are TRBV5-1 and TRBJ2-7, with a weak D call TRBD2 (5 bases). The CDR3 sequence is CASSPSSGSLYEQYF. The CDR3 DNA reads TGCGCCAGCAGCCCGTCCAGCGGCTCCCTCTACGAGCAGTACTTC. The full variable domain, its missing parts supplied by reference TRBV5-1 and TRBJ2-7, is KAGVTQTPRYLIKTRGQQVTLSCSPISGHRSVSWYQQTPGQGLQFLFEYFSETQRNKGNFPGRFSGRQFSNSRSEMNVSTLELGDSALYLCASSPSSGSLYEQYFGPGTRLTVT.